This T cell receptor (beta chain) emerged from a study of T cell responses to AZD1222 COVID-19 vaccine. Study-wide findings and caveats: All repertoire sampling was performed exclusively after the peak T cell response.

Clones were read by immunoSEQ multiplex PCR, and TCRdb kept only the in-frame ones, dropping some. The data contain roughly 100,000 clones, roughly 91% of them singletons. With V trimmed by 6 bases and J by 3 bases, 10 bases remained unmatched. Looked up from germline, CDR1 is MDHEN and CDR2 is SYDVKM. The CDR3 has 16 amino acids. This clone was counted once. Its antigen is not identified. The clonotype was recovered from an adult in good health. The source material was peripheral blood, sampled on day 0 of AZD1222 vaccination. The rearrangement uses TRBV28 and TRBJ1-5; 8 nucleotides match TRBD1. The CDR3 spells CASRPAGTGDNQPQHF. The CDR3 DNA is TGTGCCAGCAGGCCCGCCGGGACAGGTGACAATCAGCCCCAGCATTTT.